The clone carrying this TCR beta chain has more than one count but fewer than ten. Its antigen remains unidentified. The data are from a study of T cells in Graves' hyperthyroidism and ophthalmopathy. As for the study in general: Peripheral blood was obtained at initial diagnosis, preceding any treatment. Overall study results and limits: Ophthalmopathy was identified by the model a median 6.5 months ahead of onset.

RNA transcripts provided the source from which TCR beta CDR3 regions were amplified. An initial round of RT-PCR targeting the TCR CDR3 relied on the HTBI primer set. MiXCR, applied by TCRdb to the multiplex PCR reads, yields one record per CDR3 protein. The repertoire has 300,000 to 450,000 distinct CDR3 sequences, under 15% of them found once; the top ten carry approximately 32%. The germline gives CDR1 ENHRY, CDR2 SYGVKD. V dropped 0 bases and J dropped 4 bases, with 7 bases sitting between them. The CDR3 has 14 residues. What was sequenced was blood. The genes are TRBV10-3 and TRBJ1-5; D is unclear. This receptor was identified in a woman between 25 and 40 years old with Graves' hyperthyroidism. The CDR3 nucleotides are TGTGCCATCAGTGAGTCGGAGGGAAATCAGCCCCAGCATTTT. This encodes CAISESEGNQPQHF.